The 21 T cell receptor beta chains below all came from one sample that was sequenced in a study of blood T cell repertoires in COVID-19. Clones were sequenced by immunoSEQ multiplex PCR, and TCRdb holds only the in-frame ones, with some missing. The sample comprises 150,000 to 200,000 clones, about 88% of which are singletons, and approximately 2% rests with the top ten. The sample taken for sequencing was peripheral blood. The receptors come from a man between 18 and 35 years old who had recovered from COVID-19.

The chain combines TRBV9 with TRBJ2-7; 9 nucleotides match TRBD1. This CDR3 region has 15 residues. Germline V lookup: CDR1 SGDLS, CDR2 YYNGEE. Germline trimming cut 3 bases from V and 5 bases from J; bases unmatched to any gene: 9. The CDR3 sequence: CASSARATGGHEQYF. CDR3 sequence (DNA): TGTGCCAGCAGCGCGCGGGCCACAGGGGGCCACGAGCAGTACTTC.

The chain uses TRBV28 and TRBJ2-7; D possibly corresponds to TRBD1 (5 bases). Germline CDR1 and CDR2: MDHEN and SYDVKM. The ends were cut back, 5 bases at V and 6 bases at J, with 17 bases in the middle. CDR3 length: 14 amino acids. DNA for the CDR3: TGTGCCAGCAGTCCAATCCGGACACCCTCCGAGCAGTACTTC. It is translated as CASSPIRTPSEQYF.

The chain has TRBV6-5 and TRBJ2-3, with D possibly TRBD2 on 5 matching bases. This CDR3 spans 14 amino acids. The germline V gene encodes CDR1 MNHEY and CDR2 SVGAGI. V was pared by 1 base and J by 3 bases, with 8 bases between. The CDR3 spells CASSYWGETDTQYF. In DNA form, the CDR3 reads TGTGCCAGCAGTTACTGGGGAGAAACAGATACGCAGTATTTT.

This chain connects TRBV13 to TRBJ2-7; 8 bases line up with TRBD2. Germline V CDR1 and CDR2: PRHDT, FYEKMQ (reference sequence). This CDR3 region has 15 residues. V lost 6 bases and J lost 4; bases outside the gene matches: 11. CDR3 region: CASSSGGLAIYEQYF. CDR3 in DNA: TGTGCCAGCAGTTCGGGAGGGCTAGCGATTTACGAGCAGTACTTC.

The rearrangement joins TRBV11-2 to TRBJ1-1; the match to TRBD1 covers 9 bases. The CDR3 spans 16 residues. CDR1 and CDR2 (germline): SGHAT, FQNNGV. Germline trimming cut 2 bases from V and 5 bases from J; bases unmatched to any gene: 9. CDR3 region: CASSLRPQGARTEAFF. The DNA of the CDR3 is TGTGCCAGCAGCTTACGTCCACAGGGGGCGAGGACTGAAGCTTTCTTT.

This clone was detected ten times or more. The chain links TRBV4-2 to TRBJ1-2, with D possibly being TRBD1 (6 bases). Germline V lookup: CDR1 LGHNA, CDR2 YNFKEQ. This CDR3 comprises 15 residues. Trimming stripped 1 base from V and 0 bases from J, with 9 bases between. For the CDR3, the DNA is TGTGCCAGCAGCCAAGCGCAGGGGACTAACTATGGCTACACCTTC. Translating it yields CASSQAQGTNYGYTF.

The V gene is TRBV9, the J gene TRBJ2-5; 8 positions agree with TRBD2. This CDR3 is built from 14 residues. Germline V lookup: CDR1 SGDLS, CDR2 YYNGEE. V was clipped by 0 bases and J by 4 bases; unmatched bases: 2. The CDR3: CASSVAGGPETQYF. The CDR3 DNA sequence: TGTGCCAGCAGCGTAGCGGGAGGGCCAGAGACCCAGTACTTC.

The chain employs TRBV6-2 or TRBV6-3 and TRBJ2-1; 12 bases are shared with TRBD2. The CDR3 sequence is 14 residues long. V lost 7 bases to trimming and J lost 13 bases; unmatched junction nucleotides: 11. Germline V gives CDR1 MNHEY, CDR2 SVGEGT. CDR3 sequence: CASTPTSGRSRQFF. The CDR3 DNA reads TGTGCCAGCACCCCGACTAGCGGGAGATCACGCCAGTTCTTC.

The CDR3 sequence is CASSQGIQETQYF. The DNA of the CDR3 is TGTGCCAGCAGTCAGGGGATTCAAGAGACCCAGTACTTC. This rearrangement joins TRBV6-2 or TRBV6-3 to TRBJ2-5; a possible D gene is TRBD1 (6 bases). CDR1 and CDR2 from the germline V gene are MNHEY and SVGEGT. Between the trimmed V and J ends, which lost 5 bases and 2 bases, there was a span of 9 bases. CDR3 length: 13 amino acids.

This clone was picked up one time. V usage is TRBV5-4 and J usage is TRBJ2-5, with 12 bases lining up with TRBD2. With 4 bases clipped from V and 5 bases from J, the junction kept 3 bases outside the gene matches. Germline CDR1 SGHNT, CDR2 YYREEE (reference sequence). CDR3 length equals 14 residues. CDR3 sequence reads: CASSGGTSGETQYF. CDR3 sequence (DNA): TGTGCCAGCAGCGGTGGGACTAGCGGGGAGACCCAGTACTTC. Full variable domain (rest looked up from reference TRBV5-4 and TRBJ2-5): ETGVTQSPTHLIKTRGQQVTLRCSSQSGHNTVSWYQQALGQGPQFIFQYYREEENGRGNFPPRFSGLQFPNYSSELNVNALELDDSALYLCASSGGTSGETQYFGPGTRLLVL.

For the CDR3, the DNA is TGTGCCAGCTCACTACAACCTAGCGGGGGGACCTACGAGCAGTACTTC. It yields the protein CASSLQPSGGTYEQYF. The chain uses TRBV18 and TRBJ2-7; 11 nucleotides agree with TRBD2. The CDR3 consists of 16 residues. V shed 4 bases and J 2 bases; nucleotides not matched to a gene: 7. CDR1 is KGHSH, CDR2 LQKENI, per germline.

The chain combines TRBV5-4 with TRBJ1-2; 11 positions agree with TRBD1. The V gene's germline CDR1 is SGHNT and CDR2 YYREEE (reference sequence). The CDR3 totals 15 residues. Trimming cost V 2 bases and J 4 bases; bases outside gene matches: 4. In DNA, the CDR3 is TGTGCCAGCAGCTTCTGGACAGGGGGCACCTATGGCTACACCTTC. Protein product: CASSFWTGGTYGYTF.

The chain carries TRBV5-4 and TRBJ2-3, with TRBD2 matching 9 bases. The germline gives CDR1 SGHNT, CDR2 YYREEE (reference sequence). The CDR3 covers 16 residues. Losses at the gene ends were 2 bases for V and 2 bases for J; bases not matched to a gene: 6. CDR3 in DNA: TGTGCCAGCAGCTTCGGGACTAGCCATTCCACAGATACGCAGTATTTT. Amino acid sequence: CASSFGTSHSTDTQYF.

The chain couples TRBV11-1 to TRBJ1-1, with TRBD1 matching 7 bases. The germline V gene encodes CDR1 SGHAT and CDR2 FQDESV (reference sequence). J lost 8 bases, V lost 5 bases, and 8 bases had no gene match. The CDR3 has 13 residues. The CDR3 protein is CASSLGQIQEAFF. CDR3 nucleotides: TGTGCCAGCAGCCTGGGACAGATACAAGAAGCTTTCTTT.

This chain joins TRBV2 and TRBJ1-1, with D possibly being TRBD1 (6 bases). The CDR3 totals 14 residues. V was pared by 6 bases and J by 8 bases, with 19 bases between. Germline CDR1 is SNHLY and CDR2 is FYNNEI. The CDR3, as DNA: TGTGCCAGCAGCAGTACAGGGCTTTCGGGAGAAGCTTTCTTT. Translating it yields CASSSTGLSGEAFF.

This clone is a singleton in its sample. The V call is TRBV19, the J call TRBJ1-6; D gene unclear. Germline V lookup: CDR1 LNHDA, CDR2 SQIVND (reference sequence). The CDR3 covers 13 residues. V was pared by 5 bases and J by 13 bases, with 15 bases between. The CDR3 DNA follows: TGTGCCAGTAGTGAAGGCTTTGAGCGGCCCCTCCACTTT. This gives the protein CASSEGFERPLHF.

The chain employs TRBV3-1 (or the pseudogene TRBV3-2) and TRBJ2-3; D uncertain. V lost 1 base and J lost 3, with 5 bases in between. Germline V gives CDR1 LGHDT, CDR2 YNNKEL (reference sequence). The CDR3 runs 13 residues. The CDR3 sequence is CASSQVRTDTQYF. CDR3 bases: TGTGCCAGCAGCCAAGTTAGAACAGATACGCAGTATTTT.

The V gene is TRBV15, the J gene TRBJ2-1; 7 nucleotides line up with TRBD2. The germline V gene has CDR1 LNHNV and CDR2 YYDKDF (reference sequence). Unmatched junction bases numbered 11, after V lost 6 bases and J lost 3 bases. The CDR3 is 16 residues long. The CDR3 spells CATSSRRESFYNEQFF. Here the CDR3 DNA reads TGTGCCACCAGTAGTAGGCGGGAGTCATTCTACAATGAGCAGTTCTTC.

DNA for the CDR3: TGCGCCAGCAGCTTGGCCGGGGGGTCAGATACGCAGTATTTT. Its protein is CASSLAGGSDTQYF. The chain couples TRBV5-1 to TRBJ2-3; TRBD2 aligns across 7 bases. This CDR3 is built from 14 residues. Germline assignment: CDR1 SGHRS and CDR2 YFSETQ. V shed 0 bases and J 4 bases; nucleotides not matched to a gene: 2.

There are a few counts of this clone. The J gene is TRBJ1-6, the V gene TRBV5-6, with TRBD1 matching 8 bases. The trim removed 2 bases at V and 8 bases at J, leaving 9 bases unmatched. The germline V gene encodes CDR1 SGHDT and CDR2 YYEEEE. The CDR3 runs 16 residues. CDR3 region: CASSFDRGLNDSPLHF. In DNA, the CDR3 is TGTGCCAGCAGCTTCGACAGGGGATTAAATGATTCACCCCTCCACTTT.

This clone was detected a few times. This CDR3 reads CASSSQGADTQYF. In DNA form, the CDR3 reads TGTGCCAGCAGCTCACAGGGGGCAGATACGCAGTATTTT. This chain joins TRBV9 and TRBJ2-3, with 8 positions matching TRBD1. J was trimmed by 4 bases and V by 4 bases; bases with no gene match: 2. The CDR3 sequence is 13 residues long. In germline, CDR1 is SGDLS, CDR2 YYNGEE. Based on the CDR3 plus reference TRBV9 and TRBJ2-3, the full variable domain is DSGVTQTPKHLITATGQRVTLRCSPRSGDLSVYWYQQSLDQGLQFLIQYYNGEERAKGNILERFSAQQFPDLHSELNLSSLELGDSALYFCASSSQGADTQYFGPGTRLTVL.